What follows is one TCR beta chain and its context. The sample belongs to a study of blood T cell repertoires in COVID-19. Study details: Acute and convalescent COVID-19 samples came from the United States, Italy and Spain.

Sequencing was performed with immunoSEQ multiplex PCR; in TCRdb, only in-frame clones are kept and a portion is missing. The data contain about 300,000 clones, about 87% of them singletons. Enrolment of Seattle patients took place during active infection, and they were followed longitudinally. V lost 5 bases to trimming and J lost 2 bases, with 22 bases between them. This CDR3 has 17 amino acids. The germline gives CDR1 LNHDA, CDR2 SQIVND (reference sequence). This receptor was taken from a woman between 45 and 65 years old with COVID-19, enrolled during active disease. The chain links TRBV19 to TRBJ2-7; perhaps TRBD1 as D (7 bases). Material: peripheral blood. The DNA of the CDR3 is TGTGCCAGTAGTTTCCGTCGTGGGGCAGGGGGGCCCTACGAGCAGTACTTC. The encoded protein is CASSFRRGAGGPYEQYF.